These 14 T cell receptor beta chains originate from one sample sequenced in a study of CD8+CD57+ T cells in acquired aplastic anemia. In patients chosen for sequencing, flow cytometry had shown CD8+CD57+ cell expansion. Genomic DNA served as template for TCR beta VDJ and CDR3 profiling. TCRdb itself ran the reads through MiXCR, one entry per CDR3 protein. The table includes 220,000 or so distinct CDR3 sequences, roughly 60% detected once. Material: sorted CD4+, CD8+, or CD8+CD57+ T cells (not recorded which) from PBMCs. The receptor set was obtained from a human donor with aplastic anemia.

This chain joins TRBV20-1 and TRBJ2-3; TRBD2 matches 13 bases. Germline CDR1 DFQATT, CDR2 SNEGSKA (reference sequence). The V gene end was trimmed by 0 bases and the J gene end by 0 bases; junction bases not matched to a gene: 9. The CDR3 runs 19 residues. The CDR3 nucleotides read TGCAGTGCTAGAGATATCAGACTAGCGGGGGGCTCTAGCACAGATACGCAGTATTTT. Encoded protein: CSARDIRLAGGSSTDTQYF.

This rearrangement joins TRBV14 to TRBJ2-1; D call uncertain. TRBJ2-5 matches the DNA end more closely, so the J call is doubtful. This CDR3 has 12 amino acids. Germline V gene lookup returns CDR1 SGHDN and CDR2 FVKESK. CDR3 region: CASSQEGETQYF. The CDR3 coding sequence is TGTGCCAGCAGCCAAGAGGGAGAGACCCAGTACTTC.

CDR3 DNA sequence: TGTGCCAGTAGCCCGGCTAGCGGTTCCTACGAGCAGTACTTC. Amino acid sequence: CASSPASGSYEQYF. The chain links TRBV2 to TRBJ2-7; 7 nucleotides align to TRBD2. The CDR3 covers 14 residues. V lost 9 bases and J lost 1; bases outside the gene matches: 9. CDR1 is SNHLY, CDR2 FYNNEI, per germline.

This rearrangement joins TRBV15 to TRBJ1-5; no firm D call. There are 14 residues in the CDR3. V lost 5 bases and J 0 bases, leaving 8 bases between the germline ends. CDR1 is LNHNV and CDR2 is YYDKDF in the germline V gene (reference sequence). DNA for the CDR3: TGTGCCACCAGCCTAGAATATAGCAATCAGCCCCAGCATTTT. It specifies CATSLEYSNQPQHF.

The genes are TRBV2 and TRBJ1-1, with D possibly matching TRBD1 (5 bases). This CDR3 is built from 15 residues. Between the trimmed V and J ends, which lost 6 bases and 1 base, there was a span of 15 bases. CDR1 and CDR2 from the germline V gene are SNHLY and FYNNEI. CDR3 nucleotide sequence: TGTGCCAGCAGCGTGAAGCGGGACGGGAACACTGAAGCTTTCTTT. This gives the protein CASSVKRDGNTEAFF. The variable domain in full, with the rest retrieved from reference TRBV2 and TRBJ1-1, is EPEVTQTPSHQVTQMGQEVILRCVPISNHLYFYWYRQILGQKVEFLVSFYNNEISEKSEIFDDQFSVERPDGSNFTLKIRSTKLEDSAMYFCASSVKRDGNTEAFFGQGTRLTVV.

The chain couples TRBV19 to TRBJ2-1, with a tentative D call TRBD2 (6 bases). The germline V and J ends were trimmed by 6 bases and 7 bases, with 16 bases remaining between them. The germline gives CDR1 LNHDA, CDR2 SQIVND (reference sequence). The CDR3 is made up of 14 amino acids. The chain's CDR3 is CASRGILGGNEQFF. The CDR3 region has the DNA TGTGCCAGTAGAGGGATTCTCGGAGGGAATGAGCAGTTCTTC. The entire variable domain, with the rest obtained from reference TRBV19 and TRBJ2-1, is as follows: DGGITQSPKYLFRKEGQNVTLSCEQNLNHDAMYWYRQDPGQGLRLIYYSQIVNDFQKGDIAEGYSVSREKKESFPLTVTSAQKNPTAFYLCASRGILGGNEQFFGPGTRLTVL.

CDR3 coding DNA: TGCAGCGTCCAAGACAGGGAGGAGCAGCCCCAGCATTTT. Amino acid sequence: CSVQDREEQPQHF. V is TRBV29-1 and J is TRBJ1-5; 7 bases map to TRBD1. J lost 7 bases, V lost 6 bases, and 9 bases had no gene match. The length of the CDR3 is 13 residues. Per germline, CDR1 SQVTM and CDR2 ANQGSEA.

With respect to this clonotype: A junction end diverges from the germline sequence, so it may reflect a read error. The chain has TRBV29-1 and TRBJ2-7; D is unresolved. The germline V gene encodes CDR1 SQVTM and CDR2 ANQGSEA. CDR3 size: 12 residues. The CDR3 sequence is CSVGVSSHEQYF. In DNA form, the CDR3 reads TGCAGCGTTGGGGTCAGCTCCCACGAGCAGTACTTC.

The chain recombines TRBV20-1 with TRBJ1-5; maybe TRBD1 (5 bases). This CDR3 has 19 residues. Deletions cut 5 bases from V and 0 bases from J, with 26 bases between. Germline loops: CDR1 DFQATT, CDR2 SNEGSKA (reference sequence). The CDR3 DNA reads as TGCAGTGCTTTGGCCCACCGGCCCAGGGCAGGTGATAGCAATCAGCCCCAGCATTTT. Amino acids: CSALAHRPRAGDSNQPQHF.

This CDR3 is CSALGELAAEREQYF. The DNA of the CDR3 is TGCAGTGCCCTCGGCGAACTAGCGGCCGAACGAGAGCAGTACTTC. This chain uses TRBV20-1 with TRBJ2-7; TRBD2 matches 8 bases. J gave up 7 bases and V 6 bases, and 17 bases lay outside the gene matches. This CDR3 spans 15 amino acids. Germline V gene lookup returns CDR1 DFQATT and CDR2 SNEGSKA (reference sequence).

This clonotype was found a few times. The chain employs TRBV19 and TRBJ2-1, with a tentative D call TRBD1 (5 bases). V was clipped by 5 bases and J by 12 bases, with 17 bases between them. Germline-derived CDR1 and CDR2 are LNHDA and SQIVND (reference sequence). The length of the CDR3 is 13 residues. The CDR3 bases are TGTGCCAGTAGTGGGGCAGAGCAAACAGGGCAGTTCTTC. Translation: CASSGAEQTGQFF.

J is TRBJ1-1 and V is TRBV6-5, with D hard to call. There are 11 residues in the CDR3. V dropped 6 bases and J dropped 1 base, with 3 bases sitting between them. Germline V CDR1 and CDR2: MNHEY, SVGAGI. The CDR3 sequence is CASRENTEAFF. CDR3 in DNA: TGTGCCAGCAGGGAGAACACTGAAGCTTTCTTT.

This clonotype has a handful of counts. This sequence joins TRBV7-8 and TRBJ2-7, with TRBD2 matching over 8 bases. Germline trimming cut 6 bases from V and 7 bases from J; bases unmatched to any gene: 8. The CDR3 covers 13 residues. CDR1 is SGHVS, CDR2 FQNEAQ, per germline. The CDR3 sequence is CASREGLGEEQYF. The CDR3 coding sequence is TGTGCCAGCAGGGAGGGACTAGGGGAGGAGCAGTACTTC.

The chain has TRBV19 and TRBJ2-7; D is uncertain. Germline CDR1 and CDR2: LNHDA and SQIVND (reference sequence). Deletions cut 3 bases from V and 4 bases from J, with 10 bases between. The CDR3 loop spans 13 amino acids. The CDR3 nucleotides read TGTGCCAGTAGTATCCTGGGTGGATACGAGCAGTACTTC. It codes for CASSILGGYEQYF.